A selection of T cell receptor beta chains follows, all from one sample in a study of CD8 T cells in ankylosing spondylitis. TCRdb re-called the 5' RACE reads with MiXCR, one entry per CDR3 protein. The sample has about 750,000 distinct CDR3 sequences, 15% to 20% seen once. Sequenced: blood, either unsorted or a sorted T cell fraction (not recorded which). The receptors were sampled from a male donor with ankylosing spondylitis. Both conserved end residues are part of each CDR3. Each record gives: D gene, clone size, CDR3 length, V gene, J gene, CDR3 DNA, CDR3 protein. A D gene is named only where the DNA matches it firmly. The listing skips clone size in some rows; elsewhere it reads once, few, many or a size class.

D: TRBD1; size: .; length: 14; V: TRBV5-1; J: TRBJ1-2; DNA: TGCGCCAGCAGCCGGGGGACAGGGGCGCTTGGCTACACCTTC; CDR3: CASSRGTGALGYTF
D: .; size: many; length: 15; V: TRBV12-3/TRBV12-4; J: TRBJ1-5; DNA: TGTGCCAGCAGTTTGGGCCAGGGTAGTGGTCAGCCCCAGCATTTT; CDR3: CASSLGQGSGQPQHF
D: TRBD1; size: many; length: 12; V: TRBV6-5; J: TRBJ2-5; DNA: TGTGCCAGCCGGGACAGGGGAGAGACCCAGTACTTC; CDR3: CASRDRGETQYF
D: TRBD2; size: few; length: 16; V: TRBV5-1; J: TRBJ2-5; DNA: TGCGCCAGCAGCTTGGTAGGACTAGCGGGAGTAGAGACCCAGTACTTC; CDR3: CASSLVGLAGVETQYF
D: .; size: many; length: 13; V: TRBV29-1; J: TRBJ2-4; DNA: TGCAGCGTTGAGCAGACAGCCAAAAACATTCAGTACTTC; CDR3: CSVEQTAKNIQYF
D: TRBD1; size: few; length: 19; V: TRBV20-1; J: TRBJ2-7; DNA: TGCAGTGCTAGAGATCTAAGGGGGGGGCCTGGGGACAGGGGCTACGAGCAGTACTTC; CDR3: CSARDLRGGPGDRGYEQYF
D: .; size: few; length: 15; V: TRBV2; J: TRBJ2-3; DNA: TGTGCCAGCATTCGAGACAGGTCAAACACAGATACGCAGTATTTT; CDR3: CASIRDRSNTDTQYF
D: .; size: .; length: 13; V: TRBV18; J: TRBJ2-1; DNA: TGTGCCAGCTCACCTCTCTCCAGGAATGAGCAGTTCTTC; CDR3: CASSPLSRNEQFF
D: .; size: many; length: 12; V: TRBV12-3/TRBV12-4; J: TRBJ2-7; DNA: TGTGCCAGCAGTTATGGGGGCGACGAGCAGTACTTC; CDR3: CASSYGGDEQYF
D: .; size: .; length: 15; V: TRBV20-1; J: TRBJ2-7; DNA: TGCAGTGCTAGAGATTGGGTGGGGGACCACTACGAGCAGTACTTC; CDR3: CSARDWVGDHYEQYF
D: .; size: few; length: 13; V: TRBV20-1; J: TRBJ2-2; DNA: TGCAGTGCTAGAGAACCAAACACCGGGGAGCTGTTTTTT; CDR3: CSAREPNTGELFF
D: TRBD1; size: many; length: 16; V: TRBV5-1; J: TRBJ1-4; DNA: TGCGCCAGCAGCTCCGGGACAGGGGAAAAAGGTGAAAAACTGTTTTTT; CDR3: CASSSGTGEKGEKLFF
D: .; size: few; length: 16; V: TRBV6-1; J: TRBJ2-7; DNA: TGTGCCAGCAGTGAAAGGAGGACTGTCGGCACCTACGAGCAGTACTTC; CDR3: CASSERRTVGTYEQYF
D: .; size: .; length: 17; V: TRBV6-5; J: TRBJ2-2; DNA: TGTGCCAGCAGTTACATCGTGAAAAACCTGAACACCGGGGAGCTGTTTTTT; CDR3: CASSYIVKNLNTGELFF
D: .; size: .; length: 13; V: TRBV7-6; J: TRBJ2-5; DNA: TGTGCCAGCAGCCCCATGTACCAAGAGACCCAGTACTTC; CDR3: CASSPMYQETQYF
D: TRBD1; size: .; length: 14; V: TRBV18; J: TRBJ1-1; DNA: TGTGCCAGCTCAGTAACAGGGGCTCTTACTGAAGCTTTCTTT; CDR3: CASSVTGALTEAFF
D: TRBD1; size: many; length: 14; V: TRBV9; J: TRBJ2-7; DNA: TGTGCCAGCAGCACAGACAGGGAGCCTTACGAGCAGTACTTC; CDR3: CASSTDREPYEQYF
D: TRBD1; size: few; length: 14; V: TRBV12-3/TRBV12-4; J: TRBJ2-3; DNA: TGTGCCAGCAGTTTCCGGCAGGGGGTAGATACGCAGTATTTT; CDR3: CASSFRQGVDTQYF
D: TRBD2; size: few; length: 14; V: TRBV20-1; J: TRBJ2-1; DNA: TGCAGTGCTAGGCCTAGGGGACTAGCGGGAGTAGGGTTCTTC; CDR3: CSARPRGLAGVGFF
D: .; size: .; length: 13; V: TRBV11-2; J: TRBJ2-3; DNA: TGTGCCAGCACCATCTGGGGGACAGATACGCAGTATTTT; CDR3: CASTIWGTDTQYF
D: .; size: once; length: 15; V: TRBV28; J: TRBJ2-2; DNA: TGTGCCAGCAGTAAACTAGACTCCAACACCGGGGAGCTGTTTTTT; CDR3: CASSKLDSNTGELFF
D: .; size: once; length: 16; V: TRBV11-2; J: TRBJ2-6; DNA: TGTGCCAGCAGCCCTGGGCCCCCGGGTGGGGCCAACGTCCTGACTTTC; CDR3: CASSPGPPGGANVLTF
D: .; size: .; length: 13; V: TRBV5-1; J: TRBJ2-7; DNA: TGCGCCAGTCGGCGGGCCAGCTCCTACGAGCAGTACTTC; CDR3: CASRRASSYEQYF
D: TRBD1; size: many; length: 13; V: TRBV5-1; J: TRBJ2-5; DNA: TGCGCCAGCAGACAGGGGGAGACGGAGACCCAGTACTTC; CDR3: CASRQGETETQYF
D: .; size: few; length: 17; V: TRBV20-1; J: TRBJ2-2; DNA: TGCAGTGCTGGGAAGATAGCGGCTCCCCTGGGTACCGGGGAGCTGTTTTTT; CDR3: CSAGKIAAPLGTGELFF
D: .; size: many; length: 15; V: TRBV16; J: TRBJ2-1; DNA: TGTGCCAGCAGCCAACTCCGACAGGACTACAATGAGCAGTTCTTC; CDR3: CASSQLRQDYNEQFF
D: TRBD2; size: few; length: 14; V: TRBV12-3/TRBV12-4; J: TRBJ2-7; DNA: TGTGCCAGCACAAATAGCGGGGCCCCCTACGAGCAGTACTTC; CDR3: CASTNSGAPYEQYF
D: TRBD2; size: .; length: 19; V: TRBV2; J: TRBJ2-7; DNA: TGTGCCAGCAGTGAAGCGCTTCGGTTCGGTAGCGGGACGTCCTACGAGCAGTACTTC; CDR3: CASSEALRFGSGTSYEQYF
D: TRBD2; size: few; length: 13; V: TRBV20-1; J: TRBJ2-3; DNA: TGCAGTGCCCCGGGGGGGAGCACAGATACGCAGTATTTT; CDR3: CSAPGGSTDTQYF
D: TRBD2; size: .; length: 15; V: TRBV6-2/TRBV6-3; J: TRBJ2-1; DNA: TGTGCCAGCAGTAACCGGGACCTGGGGGGGAATGAGCAGTTCTTC; CDR3: CASSNRDLGGNEQFF
D: .; size: .; length: 12; V: TRBV2; J: TRBJ2-5; DNA: TGTGCCAGCAAATGGGTGCAAGAGACCCAGTACTTC; CDR3: CASKWVQETQYF
D: .; size: many; length: 16; V: TRBV5-1; J: TRBJ1-1; DNA: TGCGCCAGCAGCTCGGTAGGACGGAGGGGAGACACTGAAGCTTTCTTT; CDR3: CASSSVGRRGDTEAFF
D: .; size: .; length: 17; V: TRBV4-1; J: TRBJ2-7; DNA: TGCGCCAGCAGCCAAGGAAGGGTAGCTGGACTTCGGGGCGAGCAGTACTTC; CDR3: CASSQGRVAGLRGEQYF
D: .; size: .; length: 15; V: TRBV18; J: TRBJ1-4; DNA: TGTGCCAGCTCATATATGAAAGCAACTAATGAAAAACTGTTTTTT; CDR3: CASSYMKATNEKLFF
D: .; size: few; length: 13; V: TRBV10-3; J: TRBJ2-3; DNA: TGTGCCATCAGTGGGGGCAGCACAGATACGCAGTATTTT; CDR3: CAISGGSTDTQYF
D: .; size: .; length: 13; V: TRBV4-1; J: TRBJ1-1; DNA: TGCGCCAGCAGCCAAGGCAGGGAAGATGAAGCTTTCTTT; CDR3: CASSQGREDEAFF
D: TRBD1; size: .; length: 15; V: TRBV28; J: TRBJ2-7; DNA: TGTGCCAGCATCCCCTCGGGACAGGGGGGAGACGAGCAGTACTTC; CDR3: CASIPSGQGGDEQYF
D: .; size: .; length: 15; V: TRBV18; J: TRBJ1-1; DNA: TGTGCCAGCTCACGGGTCCCGGTTATGAACACTGAAGCTTTCTTT; CDR3: CASSRVPVMNTEAFF
D: .; size: .; length: 13; V: TRBV12-3/TRBV12-4; J: TRBJ1-1; DNA: TGTGCCAGCACAAAAAGGTGCGCCACTGAAGCTTTCTTT; CDR3: CASTKRCATEAFF
D: .; size: few; length: 13; V: TRBV7-9; J: TRBJ2-1; DNA: TGTGCCAGCAGCCCAGCGGAGCTCTATGAGCAGTTCTTC; CDR3: CASSPAELYEQFF
D: TRBD1; size: few; length: 15; V: TRBV29-1; J: TRBJ2-1; DNA: TGCAGCGTTGAAGTTGGACAGGGTCGACCCGATGAGCAGTTCTTC; CDR3: CSVEVGQGRPDEQFF
D: .; size: .; length: 16; V: TRBV11-2; J: TRBJ1-1; DNA: TGTGCCAGCAGCTTAGAAACCAGGGTGGTGAACACTGAAGCTTTCTTT; CDR3: CASSLETRVVNTEAFF
D: TRBD1; size: .; length: 15; V: TRBV5-6; J: TRBJ2-7; DNA: TGTGCCAGCATCCGACCCGGGACAGAAGTCTACGAGCAGTACTTC; CDR3: CASIRPGTEVYEQYF
D: .; size: .; length: 14; V: TRBV7-9; J: TRBJ2-5; DNA: TGTGCCAGCAGCTTATTGTTCACAACAGAGACCCAGTACTTC; CDR3: CASSLLFTTETQYF
D: TRBD1; size: .; length: 16; V: TRBV4-2; J: TRBJ2-1; DNA: TGTGCCAGCAGCCAACCACGGACAGGGGGGAGCAATGAGCAGTTCTTC; CDR3: CASSQPRTGGSNEQFF
D: .; size: .; length: 16; V: TRBV28; J: TRBJ1-1; DNA: TGTGCCAGCAGTTTCTACCGTCAGGGGTCGAACACTGAAGCTTTCTTT; CDR3: CASSFYRQGSNTEAFF
D: .; size: .; length: 13; V: TRBV5-6; J: TRBJ2-3; DNA: TGTGCCAGCAGCTTGGGACAGTGGGATACGCAGTATTTT; CDR3: CASSLGQWDTQYF
D: TRBD2; size: few; length: 15; V: TRBV12-3/TRBV12-4; J: TRBJ2-1; DNA: TGTGCCAGCAGCGTATTAGCGGGACGCCGGAATGAGCAGTTCTTC; CDR3: CASSVLAGRRNEQFF
D: TRBD2; size: .; length: 16; V: TRBV28; J: TRBJ2-3; DNA: TGTGCCAGCACCGTGGGTAGCGGGACTAGCACAGATACGCAGTATTTT; CDR3: CASTVGSGTSTDTQYF
D: TRBD2; size: few; length: 13; V: TRBV9; J: TRBJ2-1; DNA: TGTGCCAGCAGCGTGGGACTAGCTGGTGAGCAGTTCTTC; CDR3: CASSVGLAGEQFF
D: .; size: few; length: 12; V: TRBV30; J: TRBJ1-1; DNA: TGTGCCTGGAGTGTAAGGAACACTGAAGCTTTCTTT; CDR3: CAWSVRNTEAFF
D: TRBD1; size: .; length: 16; V: TRBV4-1; J: TRBJ2-5; DNA: TGCGCCAGCAGCCAATCAGGACAGGTCCTCGGGGAGACCCAGTACTTC; CDR3: CASSQSGQVLGETQYF
D: TRBD1; size: few; length: 13; V: TRBV29-1; J: TRBJ2-7; DNA: TGCAGCGTTGCGGAGACAGGGTGGGTCGGGCAGTACTTC; CDR3: CSVAETGWVGQYF
D: TRBD1; size: few; length: 13; V: TRBV5-1; J: TRBJ2-7; DNA: TGCGCCAGCAAATGGACAGGGCAAGGCGAGCAGTACTTC; CDR3: CASKWTGQGEQYF
D: TRBD1; size: many; length: 14; V: TRBV12-3/TRBV12-4; J: TRBJ1-5; DNA: TGTGCCAGCAGTGGGACAGGGAACAATCAGCCCCAGCATTTT; CDR3: CASSGTGNNQPQHF